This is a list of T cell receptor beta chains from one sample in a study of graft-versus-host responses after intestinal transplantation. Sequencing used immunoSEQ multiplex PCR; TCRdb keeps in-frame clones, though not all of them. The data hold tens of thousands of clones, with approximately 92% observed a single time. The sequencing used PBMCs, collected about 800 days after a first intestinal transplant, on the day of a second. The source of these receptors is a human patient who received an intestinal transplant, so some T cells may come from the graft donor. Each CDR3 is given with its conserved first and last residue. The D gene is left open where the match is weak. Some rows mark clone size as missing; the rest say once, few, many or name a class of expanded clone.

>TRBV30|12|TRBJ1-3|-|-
CAWSVQGNTIYF
TGTGCCTGGAGTGTACAGGGAAACACCATATATTTT
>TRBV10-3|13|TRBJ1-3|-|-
CAISGGMRNAIYF
TGTGCCATCAGTGGCGGTATGAGGAACGCCATATATTTT
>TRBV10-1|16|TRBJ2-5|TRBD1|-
CASSESIGQGAETQYF
TGCGCCAGCAGTGAGTCGATCGGACAGGGAGCGGAGACCCAGTACTTC
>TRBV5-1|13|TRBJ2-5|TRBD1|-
CASSLIGGETQYF
TGCGCCAGCAGCTTGATAGGGGGCGAGACCCAGTACTTC
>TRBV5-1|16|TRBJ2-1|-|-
CASSLASAEPYNEQFF
TGCGCCAGCAGCTTGGCCTCAGCGGAGCCCTACAATGAGCAGTTCTTC
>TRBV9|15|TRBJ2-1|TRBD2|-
CASSKGTSGRNEQFF
TGTGCCAGCAGCAAGGGGACTAGCGGGAGAAATGAGCAGTTCTTC
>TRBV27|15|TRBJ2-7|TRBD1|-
CASRSRGQGDYEQYF
TGTGCCAGCAGGTCCAGGGGGCAGGGTGACTACGAGCAGTACTTC
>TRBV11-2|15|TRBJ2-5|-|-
CASSSGAGDTKTQYF
TGTGCCAGCAGCTCCGGGGCAGGGGATACAAAGACCCAGTACTTC
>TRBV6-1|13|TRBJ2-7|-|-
CASSESEDYEQYF
TGTGCCAGCAGTGAATCGGAGGACTACGAGCAGTACTTC
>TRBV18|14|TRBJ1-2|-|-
CASSPPMGATGYTF
TGTGCCAGCTCACCACCGATGGGGGCTACCGGCTACACCTTC
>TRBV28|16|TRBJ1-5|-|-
CASSPEGLYSNQPQHF
TGTGCCAGCTCTCCGGAGGGACTCTATAGCAATCAGCCCCAGCATTTT
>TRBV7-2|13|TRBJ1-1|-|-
CASSPRGGQEAFF
TGTGCCAGCAGCCCGCGAGGCGGGCAGGAAGCTTTCTTT
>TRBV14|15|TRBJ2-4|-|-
CASSQDGGSKNIQYF
TGTGCCAGCAGCCAAGATGGGGGTTCCAAAAACATTCAGTACTTC
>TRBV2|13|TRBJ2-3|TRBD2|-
CASSRLAGVSTYF
TGTGCCAGCAGTCGACTAGCGGGAGTGTCTACGTATTTT
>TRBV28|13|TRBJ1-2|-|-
CASKEGPYYGYTF
TGTGCCAGCAAGGAAGGGCCTTACTATGGCTACACCTTC
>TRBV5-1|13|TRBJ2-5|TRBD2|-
CASAGGGQETQYF
TGCGCCAGCGCGGGAGGGGGTCAAGAGACCCAGTACTTC
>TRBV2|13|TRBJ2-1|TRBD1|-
CASTRQGFDEQFF
TGTGCCAGCACTAGACAGGGTTTCGATGAGCAGTTCTTC
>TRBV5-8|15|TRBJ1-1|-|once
CASSLLPGEDTEAFF
TGTGCCAGCAGCTTACTTCCGGGGGAGGACACTGAAGCTTTCTTT
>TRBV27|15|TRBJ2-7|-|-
CASSEDGQLSYEQYF
TGTGCCAGCAGCGAGGACGGCCAACTCTCCTACGAGCAGTACTTC
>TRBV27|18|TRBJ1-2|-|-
CASSLRSPGPGSNYGYTF
TGTGCCAGCAGTCTCCGCTCACCGGGCCCGGGATCGAACTATGGCTACACCTTC
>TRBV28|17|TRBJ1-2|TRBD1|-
CASNPPGQGAFNYGYTF
TGTGCCAGCAATCCGCCGGGACAGGGGGCCTTCAACTATGGCTACACCTTC
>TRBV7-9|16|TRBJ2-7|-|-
CASSLSGLPSSYEQYF
TGTGCCAGCAGCTTAAGTGGGCTACCGAGCTCCTACGAGCAGTACTTC
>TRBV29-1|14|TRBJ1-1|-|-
CSVRTDPQNTEAFF
TGCAGCGTGCGGACGGACCCTCAGAACACTGAAGCTTTCTTT
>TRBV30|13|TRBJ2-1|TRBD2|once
CAWRGTSGNSQFF
TGTGCCTGGAGAGGGACTAGCGGAAATTCGCAGTTCTTC
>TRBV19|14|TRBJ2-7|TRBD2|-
CASSIFLTGGEQYF
TGTGCCAGTAGTATTTTTTTAACGGGAGGCGAGCAGTACTTC
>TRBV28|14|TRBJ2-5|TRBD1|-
CASSRPGQQETQYF
TGTGCCAGCAGCCGTCCGGGACAGCAAGAGACCCAGTACTTC
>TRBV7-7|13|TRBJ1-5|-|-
CASSPGFNQPQHF
TGTGCTAGCAGCCCGGGGTTCAATCAGCCCCAGCATTTT
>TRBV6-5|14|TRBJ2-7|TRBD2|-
CASSYRWGSGGQYF
TGTGCCAGCAGTTACAGGTGGGGTTCGGGGGGGCAGTACTTC
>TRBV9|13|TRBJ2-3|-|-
CASSSSPLDTQYF
TGTGCCAGCAGCTCTAGTCCCTTGGATACGCAGTATTTT